Described below is a single TCR beta chain sequence and its context. This sample was taken from a study of blood T cell repertoires in COVID-19. The overall study: Donors in the United States, Italy and Spain gave samples during acute or convalescent COVID-19.

The CDR3 contains 12 residues. V gave up 3 bases and J gave up 7 bases, with 6 bases separating them. The germline gives CDR1 SEHNR, CDR2 FQNEAQ (reference sequence). The data were produced by immunoSEQ multiplex PCR, yet TCRdb's version contains in-frame clones alone and is incomplete. This sample has 150,000 to 200,000 clones, with approximately 91% found just once. The sequencing sample was made of peripheral blood. The receptor was derived from a man in his 70s with active or convalescent COVID-19. The chain couples TRBV7-9 to TRBJ2-2; no clear D. CDR3 sequence (DNA): TGTGCCAGCAGCTTCGGCGGCGGGGAGCTGTTTTTT. This codes for CASSFGGGELFF.